The T cell receptor beta chain described here comes from a study of blood T cell repertoires in COVID-19. The wider study: Samples of COVID-19 (acute and convalescent) were obtained from the United States, Italy and Spain. PBMCs, B-cell-depleted T cells, or T cells provided the cDNA or gDNA that made up the material.

Per the original methods: Amplification of reference gene primers provided the estimated nucleated cell counts. This table comes from immunoSEQ multiplex PCR, and its TCRdb copy is limited to in-frame clones, with some not included. Clone size and V and J calls were adopted from that table, with D and trimming inferred from the DNA. Of 100,000 to 150,000 clones listed, 92% are singletons. Followed over time, Seattle patients had been enrolled while infection was active. This CDR3 has 17 amino acids. The germline gives CDR1 SGHDT, CDR2 YYEEEE. The V segment lost 3 bases and the J segment 5 bases; nucleotides outside the gene matches: 9.

This chain joins TRBV5-6 and TRBJ2-5, with 14 bases matching TRBD2. The sequencing input was peripheral blood. The origin of this receptor is a man aged 50 or older with COVID-19, enrolled during active disease. The CDR3 loop reads CASSWGLAGARSETQYF. The CDR3 DNA is TGTGCCAGCAGCTGGGGACTAGCGGGAGCTCGCTCGGAGACCCAGTACTTC. Full variable domain (remainder filled in from reference TRBV5-6 and TRBJ2-5): DAGVTQSPTHLIKTRGQQVTLRCSPKSGHDTVSWYQQALGQGPQFIFQYYEEEERQRGNFPDRFSGHQFPNYSSELNVNALLLGDSALYLCASSWGLAGARSETQYFGPGTRLLVL.